Included here is one TCR beta chain sequence, with context. Antigen: not known. Each TRB amplification used roughly 250-550 ng of genomic DNA from blood. This CDR3 is built from 14 residues. V was shortened by 4 bases and J by 3 bases, with 15 bases between the two germline ends. CDR1 DFQATT and CDR2 SNEGSKA come from the germline V gene (reference sequence). The data belong to a study of T and B cells in COVID-19 patients. About the study: Peripheral blood came from COVID-19 patients with active infection or after recovery. At median age approximately 36 years, recovered patients were younger than active-infection patients at about 67.

BIOMED2 TRB-A/B primer pools were used in multiplex TRB PCR. TCRdb passed the multiplex PCR reads through MiXCR, listing each CDR3 protein once. The data contain 4,000 to 5,500 distinct CDR3 sequences, about 30% of them seen just once; the ten biggest clones take up under 6.5%. Findings and limits, study-wide: Patients with COVID-19 reportedly showed strongly skewed T cell receptor beta variable and joining gene usage.

Sequenced material: blood. The sequence derives from a human donor with active COVID-19. This chain joins TRBV20-1 and TRBJ1-2; D uncertain. The CDR3 coding sequence is TGCAGTGCTACCGCCCGGCCCCTGGACTATGGCTACACCTTC. This codes for CSATARPLDYGYTF.